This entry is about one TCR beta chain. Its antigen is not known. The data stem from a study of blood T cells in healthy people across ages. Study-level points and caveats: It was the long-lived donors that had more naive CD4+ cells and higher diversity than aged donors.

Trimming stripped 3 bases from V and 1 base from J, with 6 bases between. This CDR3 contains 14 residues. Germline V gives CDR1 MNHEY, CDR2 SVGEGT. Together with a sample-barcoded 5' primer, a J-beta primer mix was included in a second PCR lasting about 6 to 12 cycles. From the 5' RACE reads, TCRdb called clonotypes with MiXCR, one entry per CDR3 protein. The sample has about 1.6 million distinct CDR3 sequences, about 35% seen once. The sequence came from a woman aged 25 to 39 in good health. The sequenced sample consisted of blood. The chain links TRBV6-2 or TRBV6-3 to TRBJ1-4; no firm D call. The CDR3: CASSYGETNEKLFF. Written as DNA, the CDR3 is TGTGCCAGCAGTTATGGAGAAACTAATGAAAAACTGTTTTTT.